The 25 T cell receptor beta chains given below trace back to one sample, sequenced in a study of cytomegalovirus exposure and HLA in healthy donors. PCR employed 60 Vbeta and 13 Jbeta primers. The assay was immunoSEQ multiplex PCR, and TCRdb's table has in-frame clones only and misses some. The sample shows around 150,000 clones, around 84% of them seen only once. The sample consisted of PBMCs. The source is a man aged 50 to 59 in good health and CMV-seropositive.

This rearrangement joins TRBV28 to TRBJ1-2; no clear D. Per the germline V gene, CDR1 is MDHEN and CDR2 is SYDVKM. This CDR3 has 15 amino acids. Trimming took off 4 bases at V and 4 bases at J, with 16 bases between the two ends. The CDR3: CASSSPRGRVYGYTF. The CDR3 DNA reads as TGTGCCAGCAGTTCCCCCCGGGGAAGGGTCTATGGCTACACCTTC.

The genes are TRBV18 and TRBJ2-5, with a possible D match to TRBD2 (6 bases). The ends were cut back, 6 bases at V and 5 bases at J, with 19 bases in the middle. Per the germline V gene, CDR1 is KGHSH and CDR2 is LQKENI. CDR3 length: 15 amino acids. CDR3 residues: CASSDYHSNGETQYF. The CDR3 nucleotides read TGTGCCAGCTCGGACTATCACAGTAACGGGGAGACCCAGTACTTC. The whole variable domain, remainder taken from reference TRBV18 and TRBJ2-5, is NAGVMQNPRHLVRRRGQEARLRCSPMKGHSHVYWYRQLPEEGLKFMVYLQKENIIDESGMPKERFSAEFPKEGPSILRIQQVVRGDSAAYFCASSDYHSNGETQYFGPGTRLLVL.

This clone has more than one count but fewer than ten. The gene calls are TRBV12-5 and TRBJ1-2, with TRBD1 matching 7 bases. Germline CDR1 is LGHNT and CDR2 is FRNRAP. V lost 6 bases, J lost 1 base, and 17 bases stayed unmatched. This CDR3 has 18 residues. The CDR3 loop is CASGSSSGTAFFNYGYTF. The DNA of the CDR3 is TGTGCTAGTGGCTCCTCCAGTGGGACAGCCTTTTTTAACTATGGCTACACCTTC.

The chain carries TRBV27 and TRBJ1-6; no reliable D call. In germline, CDR1 is MNHEY, CDR2 SMNVEV (reference sequence). V lost 7 bases, J lost 2 bases, and 12 bases lay in between. The CDR3 contains 15 residues. The DNA for the CDR3 is TGTGCCAGCAACACGGGGAGAGCCTATAATTCACCCCTCCACTTT. The encoded protein is CASNTGRAYNSPLHF.

The table lists this clone with a few counts. This sequence joins TRBV5-1 and TRBJ2-5; 8 bases agree with TRBD2. Losses at the gene ends were 4 bases for V and 4 bases for J; bases not matched to a gene: 21. Germline CDR1 and CDR2: SGHRS and YFSETQ. The CDR3 covers 19 residues. The CDR3 DNA reads as TGCGCCAGCAGCCCACCTGGAATAGGGCGGGGGGAGGTGCGAGAGACCCAGTACTTC. It specifies CASSPPGIGRGEVRETQYF. The full variable domain, its missing parts supplied by reference TRBV5-1 and TRBJ2-5, is KAGVTQTPRYLIKTRGQQVTLSCSPISGHRSVSWYQQTPGQGLQFLFEYFSETQRNKGNFPGRFSGRQFSNSRSEMNVSTLELGDSALYLCASSPPGIGRGEVRETQYFGPGTRLLVL.

The chain employs TRBV7-2 and TRBJ2-1; 13 nucleotides agree with TRBD2. CDR3 length: 14 amino acids. The V and J ends lost 4 bases and 7 bases, in that order; junction bases with no gene match: 1. Looked up from germline, CDR1 is SGHTA and CDR2 is FQGNSA. CDR3 DNA: TGTGCCAGCAGCTGGACTAGCGGGAGTAATGAGCAGTTCTTC. It is translated as CASSWTSGSNEQFF.

The J gene is TRBJ1-6, the V gene TRBV2, with TRBD1 as a possible D gene (6 bases). The CDR3 contains 14 residues. V shed 5 bases and J shed 7 bases, with 12 bases lying between them. Germline V lookup: CDR1 SNHLY, CDR2 FYNNEI. The CDR3 DNA is TGTGCCAGCAGTTCCAACAGGGAAAATTCACCCCTCCACTTT. Protein: CASSSNRENSPLHF.

The J gene is TRBJ2-5, the V gene TRBV18, with D possibly being TRBD1 (5 bases). Germline V CDR1 and CDR2: KGHSH, LQKENI. This CDR3 comprises 14 residues. With 4 bases removed from V and 0 bases from J, the gap between germline ends came to 9 bases. The CDR3 reads CASSRGLYQETQYF. In DNA form, the CDR3 reads TGTGCCAGCTCACGGGGCCTGTACCAAGAGACCCAGTACTTC.

The chain recombines TRBV30 with TRBJ1-2; D not resolved. Germline lookup yields CDR1 GTSNPN and CDR2 SVGIG (reference sequence). The CDR3 is 14 amino acids. Trimming shortened V by 0 bases and J by 3 bases, and 11 bases separated the two germline ends. CDR3 DNA: TGTGCCTGGAGTGTAGCCAGACAAGACTATGGCTACACCTTC. Protein: CAWSVARQDYGYTF.

The J gene is TRBJ1-1, the V gene TRBV30; D might be TRBD1 (6 bases). The germline V gene has CDR1 GTSNPN and CDR2 SVGIG (reference sequence). The V gene lost 3 bases and the J gene lost 2 bases, with 10 bases spanning the gap. The CDR3 is made up of 13 amino acids. CDR3: CAWSPGQNTEAFF. DNA of the CDR3: TGTGCCTGGAGCCCGGGACAAAACACTGAAGCTTTCTTT. Full variable domain (rest looked up from reference TRBV30 and TRBJ1-1): SQTIHQWPATLVQPVGSPLSLECTVEGTSNPNLYWYRQAAGRGLQLLFYSVGIGQISSEVPQNLSASRPQDRQFILSSKKLLLSDSGFYLCAWSPGQNTEAFFGQGTRLTVV.

This chain links TRBV9 with TRBJ1-6; D is possibly TRBD1 (5 bases). This CDR3 contains 17 residues. The ends were cut back, 3 bases at V and 4 bases at J, with 17 bases in the middle. Germline assignment: CDR1 SGDLS and CDR2 YYNGEE. The CDR3 reads CASSGGGRGGYNSPLHF. CDR3 DNA sequence: TGTGCCAGCAGCGGGGGGGGTAGGGGAGGATATAATTCACCCCTCCACTTT.

The chain links TRBV18 to TRBJ2-1; the D gene is possibly TRBD1 (5 bases). CDR1 KGHSH and CDR2 LQKENI come from the germline V gene. The CDR3 covers 16 residues. V lost 3 bases, J lost 1 base, and 13 bases lay in between. CDR3 region: CASSPSGLGSYNEQFF. Here the CDR3 DNA reads TGTGCCAGCTCACCCTCAGGGTTGGGTTCCTACAATGAGCAGTTCTTC.

This chain uses TRBV19 with TRBJ2-1, with D uncertain. The CDR3 loop spans 16 amino acids. Germline CDR1 LNHDA, CDR2 SQIVND (reference sequence). The V end was cut by 4 bases, the J end by 0 bases, with 13 bases between. The chain's CDR3 is CASSSWSAPSYNEQFF. The CDR3, as DNA: TGTGCCAGTAGTAGCTGGAGCGCTCCCTCCTACAATGAGCAGTTCTTC. The whole variable domain, filled in from reference TRBV19 and TRBJ2-1, reads DGGITQSPKYLFRKEGQNVTLSCEQNLNHDAMYWYRQDPGQGLRLIYYSQIVNDFQKGDIAEGYSVSREKKESFPLTVTSAQKNPTAFYLCASSSWSAPSYNEQFFGPGTRLTVL.

This chain connects TRBV9 to TRBJ2-3; 10 bases align to TRBD2. There are 15 residues in the CDR3. V was clipped by 2 bases and J by 2 bases; unmatched bases: 2. CDR1 and CDR2 from the germline V gene are SGDLS and YYNGEE. CDR3 nucleotide sequence: TGTGCCAGCAGCGTTAGCGGGAGGACCACAGATACGCAGTATTTT. This translates into CASSVSGRTTDTQYF.

The chain is built from TRBV18 and TRBJ2-6; 12 bases are shared with TRBD1. Germline CDR1 is KGHSH and CDR2 is LQKENI. The length of the CDR3 is 19 residues. V was clipped by 3 bases and J by 0 bases; unmatched bases: 6. The CDR3 here is CASSPLPGQGASGANVLTF. CDR3 nucleotide sequence: TGTGCCAGCTCACCCTTACCGGGACAGGGGGCCTCTGGGGCCAACGTCCTGACTTTC. Combining the CDR3 with reference TRBV18 and TRBJ2-6 gives the whole variable domain NAGVMQNPRHLVRRRGQEARLRCSPMKGHSHVYWYRQLPEEGLKFMVYLQKENIIDESGMPKERFSAEFPKEGPSILRIQQVVRGDSAAYFCASSPLPGQGASGANVLTFGAGSRLTVL.

This chain links TRBV19 with TRBJ1-2, with D possibly TRBD1 on 6 matching bases. The CDR3 covers 17 residues. From germline, CDR1 is LNHDA and CDR2 SQIVND (reference sequence). V was clipped by 0 bases and J by 3 bases, with 17 bases between them. CDR3 protein: CASSIDLRDTLYYGYTF. For the CDR3, the DNA is TGTGCCAGTAGTATAGACCTCCGGGACACACTTTACTATGGCTACACCTTC.

This clone appeared once. This rearrangement joins TRBV19 to TRBJ1-2; D is ambiguous. This CDR3 is 12 amino acids long. The ends were cut back, 2 bases at V and 3 bases at J, with 4 bases in the middle. Germline V lookup: CDR1 LNHDA, CDR2 SQIVND (reference sequence). The CDR3 nucleotides are TGTGCCAGTAGTATACCGGACTATGGCTACACCTTC. Translating gives CASSIPDYGYTF. Supplemented by reference TRBV19 and TRBJ1-2, the full variable domain reads DGGITQSPKYLFRKEGQNVTLSCEQNLNHDAMYWYRQDPGQGLRLIYYSQIVNDFQKGDIAEGYSVSREKKESFPLTVTSAQKNPTAFYLCASSIPDYGYTFGSGTRLTVV.

Points on this clone: This sample also contains other DNA sequences that code for the same CDR3. The rearrangement uses TRBV5-4 and TRBJ2-7, with TRBD1 as a possible D gene (6 bases). V lost 1 base and J 0 bases, leaving 8 bases between the germline ends. The CDR3 has 14 amino acids. Germline CDR1 SGHNT, CDR2 YYREEE (reference sequence). The CDR3 region has the DNA TGTGCCAGCAGCTTGACAGGGAGCTCCTACGAGCAGTACTTC. It specifies CASSLTGSSYEQYF.

The chain uses TRBV7-2 and TRBJ1-1, with D unclear. CDR1 is SGHTA and CDR2 is FQGNSA in the germline V gene. V lost 4 bases, J lost 1 base, and 10 bases lay in between. CDR3 length: 14 residues. The CDR3 nucleotides read TGTGCCAGCAGCTCCCAAAGCGGGAACACTGAAGCTTTCTTT. It encodes CASSSQSGNTEAFF.

The CDR3 coding sequence is TGCAGCGTGGGACTTACTAGCGGGAGGGTGGAGACCCAGTACTTC. This translates into CSVGLTSGRVETQYF. V and J are TRBV29-1 and TRBJ2-5; 13 bases agree with TRBD2. The germline gives CDR1 SQVTM, CDR2 ANQGSEA. Losses at the gene ends were 6 bases for V and 5 bases for J; bases not matched to a gene: 9. CDR3 length: 15 residues.

The chain joins TRBV30 to TRBJ1-5; D is uncertain. CDR1 is GTSNPN and CDR2 is SVGIG in the germline V gene (reference sequence). Trimming took 2 bases from V and 3 from J, leaving 5 bases between them. The CDR3 contains 12 residues. CDR3 nucleotides: TGTGCCTGGAGTACAGACAATCAGCCCCAGCATTTT. Translation gives CAWSTDNQPQHF.

The V gene is TRBV6-4, the J gene TRBJ2-7, with 7 bases fitting TRBD2. CDR1 is MRHNA and CDR2 is SNTAGT in the germline V gene. V lost 2 bases and J lost 0; bases outside the gene matches: 7. This CDR3 comprises 16 residues. CDR3 in DNA: TGTGCCAGCAGTGACCGGAGCGGGACCTGCTCCTACGAGCAGTACGTC. Protein sequence: CASSDRSGTCSYEQYV.

V and J are TRBV7-9 and TRBJ2-2; 7 nucleotides match TRBD1. This CDR3 comprises 15 residues. Trimming removed 3 bases from V and 5 bases from J; junction bases left unmatched: 6. Germline V gene sequence: CDR1 SEHNR, CDR2 FQNEAQ (reference sequence). This CDR3 reads CASSFGTAKTGELFF. CDR3 in DNA: TGTGCCAGCAGCTTTGGGACAGCCAAAACCGGGGAGCTGTTTTTT.

The chain links TRBV18 to TRBJ1-1, with D possibly matching TRBD1 (5 bases). The CDR3 consists of 13 residues. Germline assignment: CDR1 KGHSH and CDR2 LQKENI. V lost 5 bases and J lost 1, with 8 bases in between. The CDR3 DNA reads as TGTGCCAGCTCAGCGACAGCGAACACTGAAGCTTTCTTT. Its protein is CASSATANTEAFF.

The chain employs TRBV29-1 and TRBJ1-2; D perhaps matches TRBD1 (6 bases). The CDR3 is 12 amino acids. Trimming pared 3 bases from V and 4 bases from J, leaving 9 bases between. Looked up from germline, CDR1 is SQVTM and CDR2 is ANQGSEA. The CDR3 nucleotides are TGCAGCGTTGAGGGGGCTCCCTATGGCTACACCTTC. Translating gives CSVEGAPYGYTF.